The 16 T cell receptor beta chains listed next were all sequenced from one sample in a study of blood T cell repertoires in COVID-19. Generated by immunoSEQ multiplex PCR, the TCRdb table keeps only in-frame clones and is missing some. This table has approximately 97,000 clones, about nine tenths appearing once. Sequencing was carried out using peripheral blood. The receptors shown here come from a man aged 55 to 69 with acute or convalescent COVID-19.

CDR3 in amino acids: CASSYGDRSGANVLTF. The CDR3 DNA reads as TGTGCCAGCAGTTACGGGGACAGATCTGGGGCCAACGTCCTGACTTTC. The V gene is TRBV6-5, the J gene TRBJ2-6, with 7 bases identical to TRBD1. Per germline, CDR1 MNHEY and CDR2 SVGAGI. The CDR3 covers 16 residues. J lost 1 base, V lost 2 bases, and 2 bases had no gene match.

CDR3 in amino acids: CASSLGDSGYGYTF. The CDR3 nucleotides read TGTGCCAGCAGCCTGGGGGACTCAGGATATGGCTACACCTTC. The chain links TRBV9 to TRBJ1-2; possible D gene TRBD1, 5 bases. This CDR3 is built from 14 residues. V was trimmed by 4 bases and J by 5 bases, leaving 15 bases between them. The germline V gene has CDR1 SGDLS and CDR2 YYNGEE.

J is TRBJ2-5 and V is TRBV25-1; TRBD1 might be the D (6 bases). Germline CDR1 reads MGHDK; CDR2 reads SYGVNS. CDR3 length: 13 amino acids. V dropped 2 bases and J dropped 5 bases, with 9 bases sitting between them. CDR3 bases: TGTGCCAGCAGTGAAGGGGGCGAGGAGACCCAGTACTTC. It yields the protein CASSEGGEETQYF.

This clone was observed a few times. The sample holds other DNA sequences that translate to the same CDR3. The CDR3 nucleotides read TGTGCCAGCAGTAGGACACTGAACACTGAAGCTTTCTTT. It translates to CASSRTLNTEAFF. The chain joins TRBV6-5 to TRBJ1-1; D perhaps matches TRBD1 (5 bases). The germline V gene encodes CDR1 MNHEY and CDR2 SVGAGI. V lost 5 bases and J lost 0, with 7 bases in between. There are 13 residues in the CDR3.

This rearrangement joins TRBV15 to TRBJ2-7; 8 bases are a match to TRBD1. CDR3 size: 14 residues. The J segment lost 4 bases and the V segment lost 1 base, leaving 3 bases of the junction unmatched. Germline-derived CDR1 and CDR2 are LNHNV and YYDKDF (reference sequence). The CDR3 spells CATSRVTGGYEQYV. The CDR3 DNA sequence: TGTGCCACCAGCAGAGTAACAGGGGGTTACGAGCAGTACGTC.

The gene calls are TRBV19 and TRBJ1-3, with D tentatively TRBD1 (6 bases). The CDR3 is 13 residues long. The V end was cut by 3 bases, the J end by 4 bases, with 7 bases between. Germline V gives CDR1 LNHDA, CDR2 SQIVND (reference sequence). CDR3 sequence: CASSIDRGNTIYF. The CDR3 DNA sequence: TGTGCCAGTAGTATCGACAGGGGAAACACCATATATTTT.

This chain joins TRBV12-3 or TRBV12-4 and TRBJ1-2; 8 bases align to TRBD1. The V gene end was trimmed by 3 bases and the J gene end by 8 bases; junction bases not matched to a gene: 5. This CDR3 comprises 13 residues. The CDR3 region has the DNA TGTGCCAGCAGTTTTGGAGACAGGGGAGGCTACACCTTC. It is translated as CASSFGDRGGYTF.

The J gene is TRBJ1-5, the V gene TRBV18, with a weak D call TRBD1 (6 bases). This CDR3 comprises 13 residues. Germline V gives CDR1 KGHSH, CDR2 LQKENI. The V end was cut by 4 bases, the J end by 4 bases, with 8 bases between. The CDR3 loop reads CASSRTDNQPQHF. CDR3 DNA: TGTGCCAGCTCACGGACAGATAATCAGCCCCAGCATTTT.

This chain links TRBV27 with TRBJ1-5; D possibly corresponds to TRBD1 (6 bases). Germline CDR1 is MNHEY and CDR2 is SMNVEV (reference sequence). V lost 0 bases to trimming and J lost 6 bases, with 18 bases between them. CDR3 length: 17 amino acids. CDR3 protein: CASSLSGQMAGVQPQHF. The CDR3 DNA follows: TGTGCCAGCAGTTTATCGGGACAAATGGCAGGGGTTCAGCCCCAGCATTTT.

V is TRBV2 and J is TRBJ1-5; D not resolved. Germline V gene data show CDR1 as SNHLY and CDR2 as FYNNEI. V lost 3 bases to trimming and J lost 5 bases, with 11 bases between them. The CDR3 is 14 residues long. The CDR3 protein is CASSEQRADQPQHF. Written as DNA, the CDR3 is TGTGCCAGCAGTGAGCAGAGGGCCGATCAGCCCCAGCATTTT.

The V and J genes are TRBV6-1 and TRBJ1-5; D not resolved. Looked up from germline, CDR1 is MNHNS and CDR2 is SASEGT. The germline V and J ends were trimmed by 1 base and 11 bases, with 18 bases remaining between them. The CDR3 is made up of 15 amino acids. The CDR3 DNA follows: TGTGCCAGCAGTGAAGGCCGGGTAACCATCCTCACCCAGCATTTT. Translation gives CASSEGRVTILTQHF.

V gene TRBV27 combines with J gene TRBJ1-2; 7 bases match TRBD1. The CDR3 is 17 amino acids. The J segment lost 4 bases and the V segment lost 6 bases, leaving 17 bases of the junction unmatched. Germline CDR1 is MNHEY and CDR2 is SMNVEV (reference sequence). The chain's CDR3 is CASRPRRQGNIGYGYTF. For the CDR3, the DNA is TGTGCCAGCAGGCCCCGGAGACAGGGTAATATTGGCTATGGCTACACCTTC.

The CDR3, as DNA: TGTGCCAGCAGCCAAGCCCGTCTAAACTATGGCTACACCTTC. Amino acid sequence: CASSQARLNYGYTF. The chain is built from TRBV3-1 (or the pseudogene TRBV3-2) and TRBJ1-2, with D unclear. There are 14 residues in the CDR3. V dropped 1 base and J dropped 2 bases, with 8 bases sitting between them. Germline V gene lookup returns CDR1 LGHDT and CDR2 YNNKEL (reference sequence).

Only a few counts were recorded for this clone. The chain combines TRBV28 with TRBJ2-3; 8 bases agree with TRBD2. The ends lost 9 bases at V and 3 bases at J; junction bases unmatched: 5. Germline CDR1 reads MDHEN; CDR2 reads SYDVKM. The length of the CDR3 is 13 residues. The CDR3 is CASRGGGTDTQYF. The CDR3 nucleotides read TGTGCCAGTCGGGGGGGCGGGACAGATACGCAGTATTTT.

The CDR3 bases are TGCGCCAGCAGCTTCTCGGGACTTCGCACAGATACGCAGTATTTT. It is translated as CASSFSGLRTDTQYF. This sequence joins TRBV5-1 and TRBJ2-3, with D possibly TRBD2 on 6 matching bases. There are 15 residues in the CDR3. Trimming cost V 2 bases and J 1 base, with 11 bases left between them. CDR1 and CDR2 from the germline V gene are SGHRS and YFSETQ.

The sample holds a few counts of this clone. The chain has TRBV27 and TRBJ1-5; TRBD1 agrees at 9 bases. The CDR3 has 14 residues. V lost 2 bases to trimming and J lost 7 bases; unmatched junction nucleotides: 3. Germline loops: CDR1 MNHEY, CDR2 SMNVEV (reference sequence). The CDR3 here is CASSLGQGRQPQHF. The CDR3 nucleotides read TGTGCCAGCAGTTTAGGACAGGGGAGGCAGCCCCAGCATTTT.